Shown below are 4 T cell receptor beta chains from a single sample sequenced in a study of patients and donors after allogeneic stem cell transplantation. TCRdb processed the RT-PCR reads anew with MiXCR; each CDR3 protein has one entry. Here the sample spans about 150,000 distinct CDR3 sequences, roughly 22% being singletons. Sequencing used blood, either unsorted or a sorted T cell fraction (not recorded which). Receptors were obtained from a human donor who was either an allogeneic HSCT recipient or a stem cell or donor lymphocyte infusion donor (not recorded which). It is not recorded whose cells these are; they may come from a transplant donor.

The chain joins TRBV7-6 to TRBJ2-1; possibly TRBD1 or TRBD2 for D (5 bases each). From germline, CDR1 is SGHVS and CDR2 FNYEAQ. There are 16 residues in the CDR3. V lost 5 bases, J lost 0 bases, and 14 bases lay in between. CDR3 DNA sequence: TGTGCCAGCAGCCCCGAGGGGCACAGCTCCTACAATGAGCAGTTCTTC. Its protein is CASSPEGHSSYNEQFF. Variable domain in full (rest from reference TRBV7-6 and TRBJ2-1): GAGVSQSPRYKVTKRGQDVALRCDPISGHVSLYWYRQALGQGPEFLTYFNYEAQQDKSGLPNDRFSAERPEGSISTLTIQRTEQRDSAMYRCASSPEGHSSYNEQFFGPGTRLTVL.

CDR3 nucleotides: TGTGCCAGCAGCTTAGCCCGTGGGGAAGAGACCCAGTACTTC. Its protein product is CASSLARGEETQYF. The J gene is TRBJ2-5, the V gene TRBV7-8; D gene ambiguous. The germline V and J ends were trimmed by 0 bases and 3 bases, with 8 bases remaining between them. Germline V gene lookup returns CDR1 SGHVS and CDR2 FQNEAQ. The CDR3 contains 14 residues.

V usage is TRBV4-2 and J usage is TRBJ1-2; tentative D call: TRBD1 (5 bases). The germline V gene encodes CDR1 LGHNA and CDR2 YNFKEQ. V shed 3 bases and J shed 3 bases, with 8 bases lying between them. The CDR3 spans 13 residues. The chain's CDR3 is CASSQEGHYGYTF. The CDR3 nucleotides are TGTGCCAGCAGCCAGGAGGGACACTATGGCTACACCTTC.

The chain employs TRBV11-1 and TRBJ1-6; weak D call: TRBD1 (5 bases). The CDR3 has 15 amino acids. Trimming cost V 1 base and J 5 bases, with 9 bases left between them. Germline CDR1 SGHAT, CDR2 FQDESV (reference sequence). CDR3 DNA: TGTGCCAGCAGCTTAGGACAGTCGAATAATTCACCCCTCCACTTT. Translating it yields CASSLGQSNNSPLHF.